A selection of T cell receptor beta chains follows, all from one sample in a study of cytomegalovirus exposure and HLA in healthy donors. Method: immunoSEQ multiplex PCR; TCRdb's copy keeps in-frame clones and lacks some. The sample contains 120,000 to 150,000 clones, about four fifths of which appear only once. The specimen sequenced was PBMCs. Every receptor here comes from a woman aged 25 to 39 in good health and CMV-seronegative. The CDR3 runs from the conserved cysteine through the conserved F or W. A D gene is named only where the DNA matches it firmly. Clone size is stated in some rows and not others, as once, few, many or a class when expanded.

J,V,size,D,DNA,CDR3
TRBJ2-2,TRBV4-2,-,TRBD1,TGTGCCAGCAGCGTAGACAGGGCTACCGGGGAGCTGTTTTTT,CASSVDRATGELFF
TRBJ2-5,TRBV19,-,-,TGTGCCAGTAGTTCAGACTTGGAAGAGACCCAGTACTTC,CASSSDLEETQYF
TRBJ2-5,TRBV5-6,once,TRBD1,TGTGCCAGCAGCTTTCTACAGGGGGTGGAAGAGACCCAGTACTTC,CASSFLQGVEETQYF
TRBJ2-2,TRBV30,-,TRBD2,TGTGCCTGGAGTGGACTAGCGGGAAGGACCGGGGAGCTGTTTTTT,CAWSGLAGRTGELFF
TRBJ2-5,TRBV5-6,-,-,TGTGCCAGCAGCTTGGTACAGACCCAAGAGACCCAGTACTTC,CASSLVQTQETQYF
TRBJ1-6,TRBV5-6,-,TRBD1,TGTGCCAGCAGCACGACAGGGATGACTATATATTCACCCCTCCACTTT,CASSTTGMTIYSPLHF
TRBJ1-1,TRBV6-5,-,-,TGTGCCAGTGCGAGGGAAAACACTGAAGCTTTCTTT,CASARENTEAFF
TRBJ2-1,TRBV29-1,-,-,TGCAGCGTCGGGGAATACAATGAGCAGTTCTTC,CSVGEYNEQFF
TRBJ1-1,TRBV6-1,-,-,TGTGCCAGCAGTGTTACAGGGTTGAACACTGAAGCTTTCTTT,CASSVTGLNTEAFF
TRBJ1-1,TRBV10-1,-,TRBD1,TGCGCCAGCAGTGCCGGGACAGGGGGAACTGAAGCTTTCTTT,CASSAGTGGTEAFF
TRBJ1-5,TRBV30,-,-,TGTGCCGCCGCGGGACGGGAAAATCAGCCCCAGCATTTT,CAAAGRENQPQHF
TRBJ2-6,TRBV2,-,-,TGTGCCAGCAGTGACTCAGCAGGGGGGCCCTCTGGGGCCAACGTCCTGACTTTC,CASSDSAGGPSGANVLTF
TRBJ1-5,TRBV5-1,-,TRBD1,TGCGCCAGCAGCTTGGGGGACAGCAGTAATCAGCCCCAGCATTTT,CASSLGDSSNQPQHF
TRBJ2-2,TRBV18,-,TRBD2,TGTGCCAGCTCACCGATCAGGACTAGCGGGAACACCGGGGAGCTGTTTTTT,CASSPIRTSGNTGELFF
TRBJ2-7,TRBV27,-,TRBD1,TGTGCCAGCAGTTTTCTACCCGGGACAGGGGGCTACGAGCAGTACTTC,CASSFLPGTGGYEQYF
TRBJ1-5,TRBV4-1,few,-,TGCGCCAGCAGCCAAGGTCAGGGGCGTCAGCCCCAGCATTTT,CASSQGQGRQPQHF
TRBJ1-2,TRBV7-2,few,TRBD1,TGTGCCAGCAGCTTGACAGGGGAGTATGGCTACACCTTC,CASSLTGEYGYTF
TRBJ2-1,TRBV28,-,-,TGTGCCAGCAGTTTCGGCAGGTTAAAGAATGAGCAGTTCTTC,CASSFGRLKNEQFF
TRBJ2-7,TRBV6-5,-,-,TGTGCCAGCAAAATGTGGGAGGGGGGGTACGAGCAGTACTTC,CASKMWEGGYEQYF
TRBJ1-1,TRBV9,-,-,TGTGCCAGCAGCGTAGGATCTGGTTCTACCACTGAAGCTTTCTTT,CASSVGSGSTTEAFF
TRBJ1-4,TRBV5-1,-,-,TGCGCCAGCAGCTTAGGAGACGGGGAAAAACTGTTTTTT,CASSLGDGEKLFF
TRBJ2-3,TRBV9,-,TRBD2,TGTGCCAGCAGCGTAGGAGGAGTAGCGGGGGGCGTCACAGATACGCAGTATTTT,CASSVGGVAGGVTDTQYF
TRBJ2-5,TRBV2,once,TRBD2,TGTGCCAGCAGGGACCTGGCGGGGGGGAAAGAGACCCAGTACTTC,CASRDLAGGKETQYF
TRBJ2-7,TRBV27,-,-,TGTGCCAGCAGTTATTCCATGGGGCAGACCTCCTACGAGCAGTACTTC,CASSYSMGQTSYEQYF
TRBJ2-2,TRBV2,once,-,TGTGCCAGCAGTGAATTCCTGGGCTTCACCGGGGAGCTGTTTTTT,CASSEFLGFTGELFF
TRBJ2-2,TRBV5-6,few,-,TGTGCCAGCAGCTTGGGACTGCGGAACACCGGGGAGCTGTTTTTT,CASSLGLRNTGELFF
TRBJ1-2,TRBV6-1,-,-,TGTGCCAGCAGTGAATACCTGAGCTATGGCTACACCTTC,CASSEYLSYGYTF
TRBJ1-1,TRBV11-2,-,TRBD1,TGTGCCAGCAGCGGGGACAGGGGAACTGAAGCTTTCTTT,CASSGDRGTEAFF